This T cell receptor (beta chain) appears in the sequencing data of a study of shared clonotypes between healthy human individuals. Whole-study findings and limits: Memory subsets generally showed smaller estimated richness than naive subsets did. Sequencing depth was a factor that was expected to affect clonotype sharing among donors. The small donor group covered limited genetic and exposure diversity.

Using immunoSEQ multiplex PCR, the repertoire was profiled, and TCRdb retains in-frame clones only, with some absent. The sample holds millions of clones, roughly 93% seen once. The germline V gene encodes CDR1 MDHEN and CDR2 SYDVKM. The CDR3 spans 13 residues. V shed 7 bases and J shed 3 bases, with 10 bases lying between them. The study separated CD4+ cells into CD45RA+ naive and CD45RA-negative memory subsets. Worth noting for this clone: The antigen is unknown.

The V call is TRBV28, the J call TRBJ1-5; D is uncertain. What was sequenced was naive CD4+ T cells from PBMCs. Subset meaning: CD45RA+ positively selected. This clonotype originated in a man between 18 and 29 years old in good health. Some clones in this sample may be carry-over from other donors' samples. The CDR3 DNA follows: TGTGCCAGCACGCGACAAATCAATCAGCCCCAGCATTTT. Its protein is CASTRQINQPQHF.